This TCR beta chain was found in a study of blood T cell repertoires in COVID-19. At the level of the study: Samples came from the United States, Italy and Spain, spanning acute and convalescent COVID-19. PBMCs, B-cell-depleted T cells, or T cells were the source of the cDNA or gDNA that made up the material.

In the original workflow: How many nucleated cells were present was estimated from reference gene primer amplification. The data were produced by immunoSEQ multiplex PCR, yet TCRdb's version contains in-frame clones alone and is incomplete. The V and J calls and the clone size are those of that table, but D and trimming were determined from the DNA. The profile shows 250,000 to 350,000 clones, 80% to 95% of them singletons. Trimming removed 0 bases from V and 9 bases from J, with 11 bases in between. The CDR3 has 12 amino acids. Germline values: CDR1 GTSNPN, CDR2 SVGIG (reference sequence). The receptor comes from a woman in her thirties with COVID-19, enrolled during active disease. This chain links TRBV30 with TRBJ1-2; weak D call: TRBD1 (6 bases). Sequencing used peripheral blood. The DNA of the CDR3 is TGTGCCTGGAGTGTAGGGACAAATCGCTACACCTTC. Protein: CAWSVGTNRYTF.